The text below deals with one TCR beta chain. Its antigen is unidentified. The sample comes from a study of identifying expanded T cells in peripheral blood. Study results and caveats: Over two and four weeks, about 16 and 19 clones changed, versus around 1.1 between replicates.

V gave up 0 bases and J gave up 5 bases; unmatched junction bases: 6. From germline, CDR1 is SGHDT and CDR2 YYEEEE. The CDR3 has 15 amino acids. Clones were read by immunoSEQ multiplex PCR, and TCRdb kept only the in-frame ones, dropping some. Among approximately 110,000 clones, roughly 90% were seen once, and the ten largest hold 7.5% to 10%. The rearrangement uses TRBV5-6 and TRBJ2-5, with 8 bases that match TRBD2. This sequence originates from a person aged 18-70 years in good health. Material: blood. CDR3 sequence reads: CASSLGGGFVETQYF. The CDR3 bases are TGTGCCAGCAGCTTGGGCGGGGGGTTTGTGGAGACCCAGTACTTC.